Following are 19 T cell receptor beta chains from one sample sequenced in a study of graft-versus-host responses after intestinal transplantation. Their antigens are not known. Sequenced by immunoSEQ multiplex PCR; TCRdb stores in-frame clones only, minus some. Here the sample spans approximately 99,000 clones, 92% being singletons. The starting material was unstimulated CD8+ T cells sorted from spleen or lymph node cells, obtained before transplant. These receptors all stem from a human donor who was the organ donor for an intestinal transplant.

The chain recombines TRBV10-3 with TRBJ1-2; tentative D call: TRBD1 (6 bases). CDR1 and CDR2 from the germline V gene are ENHRY and SYGVKD. Trimming took off 0 bases at V and 4 bases at J, with 18 bases between the two ends. The CDR3 covers 17 residues. The CDR3 coding sequence is TGTGCCATCAGTGAGTCGAAGGCAGGGGCCTCACGCTATGGCTACACCTTC. Amino acids: CAISESKAGASRYGYTF.

The chain carries TRBV18 and TRBJ2-7; no clear D. The germline CDR1 and CDR2 sequences are KGHSH and LQKENI. Trimming pared 1 base from V and 5 bases from J, leaving 15 bases between. This CDR3 is built from 15 residues. The CDR3 sequence is CASSPLEGASHEQYF. The CDR3 DNA is TGTGCCAGCTCACCACTCGAAGGAGCATCCCACGAGCAGTACTTC.

The sample holds a few counts of this clone. This chain connects TRBV25-1 to TRBJ2-5; no firm D call. The CDR3 sequence is 11 residues long. V was shortened by 4 bases and J by 5 bases, with 5 bases between the two germline ends. The germline gives CDR1 MGHDK, CDR2 SYGVNS. CDR3 coding DNA: TGTGCCAGCAGTGTCGGTGAGACCCAGTACTTC. Translation gives CASSVGETQYF.

The rearrangement joins TRBV5-6 to TRBJ2-1; 7 bases align to TRBD2. From germline, CDR1 is SGHDT and CDR2 YYEEEE. V lost 0 bases to trimming and J lost 1 base; unmatched junction nucleotides: 1. The CDR3 sequence is 15 residues long. CDR3 amino acids: CASSLVSGSYNEQFF. The DNA for the CDR3 is TGTGCCAGCAGCTTGGTTAGCGGGTCCTACAATGAGCAGTTCTTC. The full variable domain, its missing parts supplied by reference TRBV5-6 and TRBJ2-1, is DAGVTQSPTHLIKTRGQQVTLRCSPKSGHDTVSWYQQALGQGPQFIFQYYEEEERQRGNFPDRFSGHQFPNYSSELNVNALLLGDSALYLCASSLVSGSYNEQFFGPGTRLTVL.

The chain employs TRBV9 and TRBJ1-1, with 9 bases aligning to TRBD1. The CDR3 totals 16 residues. The trim removed 8 bases at V and 1 base at J, leaving 12 bases unmatched. Germline CDR1 reads SGDLS; CDR2 reads YYNGEE. The CDR3, as DNA: TGTGCCAGGGATACTAACGGGACAGGGACGAACACTGAAGCTTTCTTT. Translated, it gives CARDTNGTGTNTEAFF.

V is TRBV19 and J is TRBJ1-1, with D tentatively TRBD1 (5 bases). Germline V gives CDR1 LNHDA, CDR2 SQIVND (reference sequence). V was clipped by 3 bases and J by 0 bases, with 8 bases between them. The length of the CDR3 is 14 residues. Here the CDR3 DNA reads TGTGCCAGTAGTATTGCGGGACTGAACACTGAAGCTTTCTTT. This gives the protein CASSIAGLNTEAFF.

The rearrangement links TRBV28 to TRBJ2-2; D remains unclear. Per germline, CDR1 MDHEN and CDR2 SYDVKM. This CDR3 is 16 amino acids long. V was clipped by 6 bases and J by 1 base, with 15 bases between them. The CDR3: CASRVGAGKNTGELFF. As DNA, the CDR3 is TGTGCCAGCAGAGTCGGAGCTGGCAAGAACACCGGGGAGCTGTTTTTT.

This clone was detected only once. The chain recombines TRBV19 with TRBJ1-5; 8 nucleotides align to TRBD1. The germline gives CDR1 LNHDA, CDR2 SQIVND (reference sequence). V lost 4 bases to trimming and J lost 4 bases; unmatched junction nucleotides: 15. There are 18 residues in the CDR3. The CDR3 coding sequence is TGTGCCAGTAGTAGCAGAGGGACAGGTGAACCGAGGAATCAGCCCCAGCATTTT. This encodes CASSSRGTGEPRNQPQHF.

Here the CDR3 reads CASSSGGGGGTEAFF. CDR3 nucleotides: TGCGCCAGCAGCTCAGGAGGGGGGGGTGGTACTGAAGCTTTCTTT. The rearrangement uses TRBV5-1 and TRBJ1-1; D might be TRBD1 (6 bases). The CDR3 is 15 amino acids. Germline-derived CDR1 and CDR2 are SGHRS and YFSETQ. The V end lost 3 bases, the J end lost 5 bases, and 17 bases lay between the germline ends.

This chain links TRBV7-9 with TRBJ2-7; D unclear. This CDR3 is built from 15 residues. Trimming left V 1 base short and J 2 bases short, with 12 bases between. CDR1 and CDR2 from the germline V gene are SEHNR and FQNEAQ (reference sequence). CDR3 amino acids: CASSLGLESAYEQYF. CDR3 in DNA: TGTGCCAGCAGCTTAGGTTTGGAGAGCGCCTACGAGCAGTACTTC.

This clone was found a few times. CDR3 nucleotides: TGTGCCAGCAGCTTCGAGGGACTCACCAGGAACACTGAAGCTTTCTTT. Its translation is CASSFEGLTRNTEAFF. This sequence joins TRBV5-6 and TRBJ1-1; possibly TRBD1 for D (5 bases). With 2 bases removed from V and 1 base from J, the gap between germline ends came to 15 bases. CDR3 length: 16 amino acids. CDR1 SGHDT and CDR2 YYEEEE come from the germline V gene.

The J gene is TRBJ2-1, the V gene TRBV11-1, with D tentatively TRBD1 (8 bases). The CDR3 extends over 17 amino acids. Per germline, CDR1 SGHAT and CDR2 FQDESV (reference sequence). V lost 5 bases and J lost 4, with 21 bases in between. CDR3 region: CASSGGGQAKGYNEQFF. The CDR3 DNA sequence: TGTGCCAGCAGCGGCGGGGGACAGGCGAAGGGATACAATGAGCAGTTCTTC.

This chain links TRBV19 with TRBJ2-7, with 11 bases aligning to TRBD2. V lost 5 bases and J lost 6; bases outside the gene matches: 3. The CDR3 is made up of 13 amino acids. Germline CDR1 is LNHDA and CDR2 is SQIVND (reference sequence). The CDR3 region has the DNA TGTGCCAGTAGTCCCGGGACTAGCGGCGAGCAGTACTTC. This translates into CASSPGTSGEQYF.

The genes are TRBV7-9 and TRBJ2-3; D is possibly TRBD1 (5 bases). The CDR3 contains 15 residues. V gave up 6 bases and J gave up 2 bases, with 15 bases separating them. CDR1 SEHNR and CDR2 FQNEAQ come from the germline V gene (reference sequence). Written as DNA, the CDR3 is TGTGCCAGCAGACAGGTGGTTTCAGACACAGATACGCAGTATTTT. Protein sequence: CASRQVVSDTDTQYF.

The chain links TRBV7-9 to TRBJ2-1; the D gene is possibly TRBD2 (6 bases). The length of the CDR3 is 15 residues. Germline V gene lookup returns CDR1 SEHNR and CDR2 FQNEAQ (reference sequence). Trimming left V 5 bases short and J 5 bases short, with 16 bases between. The CDR3 here is CASSHPEGRDNEQFF. In DNA, the CDR3 is TGTGCCAGCAGCCACCCGGAGGGCCGGGACAATGAGCAGTTCTTC. Full variable domain (outside the CDR3, taken from reference TRBV7-9 and TRBJ2-1): DTGVSQNPRHKITKRGQNVTFRCDPISEHNRLYWYRQTLGQGPEFLTYFQNEAQLEKSRLLSDRFSAERPKGSFSTLEIQRTEQGDSAMYLCASSHPEGRDNEQFFGPGTRLTVL.

The chain has TRBV4-1 and TRBJ1-1; D might be TRBD1 (5 bases). There are 14 residues in the CDR3. CDR1 MGHRA and CDR2 YSYEKL come from the germline V gene. Trimming stripped 3 bases from V and 6 bases from J, with 14 bases between. The CDR3 DNA is TGCGCCAGCAGCCACGGACAAGGGAAGGCTGAAGCTTTCTTT. Its protein product is CASSHGQGKAEAFF.

V gene TRBV10-2 combines with J gene TRBJ2-7, with TRBD1 as a possible D gene (6 bases). The CDR3 is 13 residues long. The germline V gene has CDR1 WSHSY and CDR2 SAAADI. V lost 8 bases, J lost 4 bases, and 15 bases lay in between. CDR3 nucleotides: TGCGCCAGCTTTTCACAGGGTCAATACGAGCAGTACTTC. Its protein product is CASFSQGQYEQYF.

The genes are TRBV10-2 and TRBJ2-7; 10 bases align to TRBD2. Germline values: CDR1 WSHSY, CDR2 SAAADI. V dropped 3 bases and J dropped 5; count of bases not matched to a gene: 7. CDR3 length equals 15 residues. The CDR3 region has the DNA TGCGCCAGCAGTGAACTAGCGGGATCCCGGAACGAGCAGTACTTC. This gives the protein CASSELAGSRNEQYF.

CDR3 sequence: CASSLALGGNNEQFF. The CDR3 DNA reads TGTGCCAGCAGCTTAGCTCTTGGCGGCAACAATGAGCAGTTCTTC. The V call is TRBV7-9, the J call TRBJ2-1; no clear D gene. There are 15 residues in the CDR3. V lost 0 bases, J lost 5 bases, and 11 bases lay in between. Germline V lookup: CDR1 SEHNR, CDR2 FQNEAQ (reference sequence).